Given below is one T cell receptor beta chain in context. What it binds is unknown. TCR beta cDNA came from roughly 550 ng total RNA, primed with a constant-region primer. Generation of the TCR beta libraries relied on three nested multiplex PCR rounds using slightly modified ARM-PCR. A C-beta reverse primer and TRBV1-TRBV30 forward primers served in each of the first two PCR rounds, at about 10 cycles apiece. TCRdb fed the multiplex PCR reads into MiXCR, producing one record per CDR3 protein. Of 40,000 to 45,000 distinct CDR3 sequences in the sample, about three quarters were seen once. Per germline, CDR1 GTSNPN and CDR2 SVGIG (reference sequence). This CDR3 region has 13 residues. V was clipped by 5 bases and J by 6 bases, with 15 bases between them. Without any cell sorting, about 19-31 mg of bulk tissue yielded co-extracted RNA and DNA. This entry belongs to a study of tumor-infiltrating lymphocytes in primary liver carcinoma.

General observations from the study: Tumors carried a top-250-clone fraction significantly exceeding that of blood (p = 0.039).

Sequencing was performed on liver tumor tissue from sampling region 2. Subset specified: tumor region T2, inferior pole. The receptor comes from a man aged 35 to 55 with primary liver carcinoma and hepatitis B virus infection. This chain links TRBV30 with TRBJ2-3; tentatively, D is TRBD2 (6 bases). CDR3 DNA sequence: TGTGCCTGGCGGGCAGGAGGGGTTGATACGCAGTATTTT. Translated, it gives CAWRAGGVDTQYF.